The next 5 T cell receptor beta chains were all read from a single sample in a study of blood T cell repertoires in COVID-19. TCRdb's table, derived via immunoSEQ multiplex PCR, lists solely in-frame clones and lacks some. This table holds more than 100,000 clones, around 90% found once. Sequenced input: peripheral blood. The source is a woman in her forties or fifties with active or convalescent COVID-19.

The chain carries TRBV5-3 and TRBJ1-4; 8 nucleotides agree with TRBD1. TRBV5-3 is recorded as an ORF, its role being uncertain. The trim removed 3 bases at V and 5 bases at J, leaving 9 bases unmatched. The CDR3 consists of 16 residues. CDR3 region: CARSCRGRTGNEKLFF. CDR3 nucleotides: TGTGCCAGAAGCTGTAGAGGGCGGACAGGGAATGAAAAACTGTTTTTT.

The rearrangement uses TRBV7-9 and TRBJ1-3; perhaps TRBD1 as D (6 bases). The CDR3 covers 15 residues. Germline V gives CDR1 SEHNR, CDR2 FQNEAQ (reference sequence). The V and J ends lost 6 bases and 2 bases respectively, with 14 bases between them. The CDR3 DNA reads TGTGCCAGCAGTTACGCAGGGGCCGCTGGAAACACCATATATTTT. Protein sequence: CASSYAGAAGNTIYF.

There are a few counts of this clone. This chain uses TRBV9 with TRBJ2-7, with D possibly being TRBD2 (6 bases). The V gene's germline CDR1 is SGDLS and CDR2 YYNGEE. The CDR3 covers 14 residues. Trimming took 0 bases from V and 7 from J, leaving 14 bases between them. CDR3 nucleotide sequence: TGTGCCAGCAGCGTAGCCGGGACTTTAGGGGAGCAGTACTTC. The encoded protein is CASSVAGTLGEQYF.

This clone was seen once. The chain recombines TRBV4-1 with TRBJ2-3; 11 nucleotides line up with TRBD2. The CDR3 spans 18 residues. In germline, CDR1 is MGHRA, CDR2 YSYEKL. Trimming took 2 bases from V and 2 from J; bases not matched to a gene: 9. The CDR3 nucleotides are TGCGCCAGCAGCCAAATGGGAATAGCGGGAGGGCCCACAGATACGCAGTATTTT. Its translation is CASSQMGIAGGPTDTQYF.

The chain uses TRBV4-2 and TRBJ2-3; D call uncertain. V lost 1 base and J 2 bases, leaving 16 bases between the germline ends. Germline-derived CDR1 and CDR2 are LGHNA and YNFKEQ. The CDR3 consists of 17 residues. The CDR3 sequence is CASSQVAIPPLTDTQYF. The CDR3 bases are TGTGCCAGCAGCCAAGTCGCTATCCCGCCTCTCACAGATACGCAGTATTTT.